This section outlines one TCR beta chain sequence together with its context. The same CDR3 arises from other DNA sequences in this sample as well. This table comes from immunoSEQ multiplex PCR, and its TCRdb copy is limited to in-frame clones, with some not included. The sample consists of some 410,000 clones, over 75% of them appearing once. The CDR3 has 11 amino acids. CDR1 and CDR2 from the germline V gene are SGHAT and FQNNGV. V lost 4 bases and J 3 bases, leaving 4 bases between the germline ends. The entry originates in a study of control samples from healthy donors and cancer patients. The sample consisted of PBMCs. This sequence originates from a man aged 40-49 years with head and neck cancer. J is TRBJ2-7 and V is TRBV11-2, with D unclear. CDR3 coding DNA: TGTGCCAGCAGCTCATACTACGAGCAGTACTTC. Protein: CASSSYYEQYF.